The present TCR beta chain was sequenced within a study of Ad26.COV2.S vaccination and SARS-CoV-2 variants. Study summary: By the intramuscular route, Ad26.COV2.S was given once, or twice 56 days apart.

As to treatment: around 19 received Ad26.COV2.S at low or high dose, single or two shots; 5 received placebo; per-sample allocation not given. Samples analyzed were those drawn on day 63 after the first vaccine or placebo injection. TCRdb's copy holds only in-frame clones and misses some; the assay was immunoSEQ multiplex PCR. Of roughly 500,000 clones listed, nearly 90% were seen once; the top ten hold 2.5% to 3%. V lost 3 bases and J lost 1, with 11 bases in between. CDR3 length: 15 residues. Germline loops: CDR1 SGHTA, CDR2 FQGNSA. The chain employs TRBV7-2 and TRBJ2-3; D possibly corresponds to TRBD1 (6 bases). Sequencing was performed on peripheral blood, taken in a trial of Ad26.COV2.S vaccine versus placebo. The sequence derives from a person between 18 and 65 years old who received the Ad26.COV2.S COVID-19 vaccine or a placebo. CDR3 nucleotide sequence: TGTGCCAGCAGCTTCCGGGACACACGCACAGATACGCAGTATTTT. Protein product: CASSFRDTRTDTQYF.